A single sample is the source of the 9 T cell receptor beta chains below, sequenced in a study of response to subunit inactivated influenza vaccine. TCRdb analysed the RT-PCR reads with MiXCR anew, one entry per CDR3 protein. The sample holds around 530,000 distinct CDR3 sequences, over 9.5% seen once. The material sequenced was PBMCs from blood, taken on the day of vaccination. The receptors shown here come from a middle-aged man who received an inactivated influenza vaccine.

V is TRBV12-3 or TRBV12-4 and J is TRBJ1-2, with D hard to call. The CDR3 has 14 residues. Trimming removed 10 bases at V and 12 bases at J, with 27 bases between. Written as DNA, the CDR3 is TGTGCCACGTTCCCTTCGACGCGACCCAACGGAAACACCTTC. Its protein is CATFPSTRPNGNTF.

This clonotype was counted only a few times. The genes are TRBV5-1 and TRBJ2-3; unclear D gene. Germline V CDR1 and CDR2: SGHRS, YFSETQ. V lost 6 bases to trimming and J lost 0 bases, with 11 bases between them. This CDR3 contains 14 residues. The CDR3: CASNDGWSTDTQYF. The CDR3 DNA sequence: TGCGCCAGCAACGACGGCTGGAGCACAGATACGCAGTATTTT.

This clonotype was picked up a small number of times. V and J are TRBV29-1 and TRBJ2-1; 10 positions match TRBD2. Germline CDR1 is SQVTM and CDR2 is ANQGSEA. With 0 bases clipped from V and 10 bases from J, the junction kept 12 bases outside the gene matches. The CDR3 loop spans 16 amino acids. CDR3 loop: CSVEDRWLAGVKEQFF. In DNA, the CDR3 is TGCAGCGTTGAAGATCGTTGGCTAGCGGGAGTGAAGGAGCAGTTCTTC.

The chain combines TRBV7-9 with TRBJ2-1; D call uncertain. This CDR3 comprises 16 residues. Germline assignment: CDR1 SEHNR and CDR2 FQNEAQ (reference sequence). V lost 1 base, J lost 0 bases, and 10 bases lay in between. The CDR3 is CASSLVPRSSYNEQFF. The CDR3 coding sequence is TGTGCCAGCAGCTTAGTGCCCAGGAGCTCCTACAATGAGCAGTTCTTC.

This clonotype was counted many times. This sequence joins TRBV20-1 and TRBJ2-1, with D tentatively TRBD2 (6 bases). CDR1 is DFQATT, CDR2 SNEGSKA, per germline (reference sequence). Trimming took off 2 bases at V and 8 bases at J, with 13 bases between the two ends. This CDR3 region has 13 residues. CDR3 DNA: TGCAGTGCTAGATACGGAGGGAGTTATGAGCAGTTCTTC. This translates into CSARYGGSYEQFF.

V and J are TRBV9 and TRBJ2-5, with 12 bases lining up with TRBD2. The CDR3 runs 16 residues. The germline gives CDR1 SGDLS, CDR2 YYNGEE. Trimming took 4 bases from V and 4 from J; bases not matched to a gene: 8. CDR3 nucleotide sequence: TGTGCCAGCAGCCCAAGACTAGCGGGAGTTCGAGAGACCCAGTACTTC. This gives the protein CASSPRLAGVRETQYF.

The chain uses TRBV7-2 and TRBJ2-7; 14 bases map to TRBD2. CDR1 and CDR2 from the germline V gene are SGHTA and FQGNSA. V trimming: 4 bases; J trimming: 6 bases; junction bases outside the gene matches: 2. The CDR3 has 14 residues. This CDR3 is CASSSGLAGVEQYF. CDR3 in DNA: TGTGCCAGCAGCTCGGGACTAGCGGGGGTCGAGCAGTACTTC. Full variable domain (remainder filled in from reference TRBV7-2 and TRBJ2-7): GAGVSQSPSNKVTEKGKDVELRCDPISGHTALYWYRQSLGQGLEFLIYFQGNSAPDKSGLPSDRFSAERTGGSVSTLTIQRTQQEDSAVYLCASSSGLAGVEQYFGPGTRLTVT.

This clonotype was detected a few times. The chain employs TRBV11-1 and TRBJ2-2, with 13 nucleotides matching TRBD2. The CDR3 spans 21 residues. Trimming at V came to 5 bases and at J to 4 bases, leaving 19 bases not matched to a gene. Germline CDR1 reads SGHAT; CDR2 reads FQDESV (reference sequence). The CDR3 sequence: CASSHHLRVSTSGRITGELFF. The CDR3 DNA reads as TGTGCCAGCAGCCATCACTTAAGGGTATCGACTAGCGGGAGGATCACCGGGGAGCTGTTTTTT. The entire variable domain, with the rest obtained from reference TRBV11-1 and TRBJ2-2, is as follows: EAEVAQSPRYKITEKSQAVAFWCDPISGHATLYWYRQILGQGPELLVQFQDESVVDDSQLPKDRFSAERLKGVDSTLKIQPAELGDSAMYLCASSHHLRVSTSGRITGELFFGEGSRLTVL.

This clonotype showed up just a few times. V gene TRBV9 combines with J gene TRBJ1-6; no reliable D call. This CDR3 has 14 amino acids. Trimming stripped 3 bases from V and 5 bases from J, with 9 bases between. Germline V gives CDR1 SGDLS, CDR2 YYNGEE. Here the CDR3 reads CASSDRVHNSPLHF. The DNA of the CDR3 is TGTGCCAGCAGCGATAGGGTCCATAATTCACCCCTCCACTTT.